Listed below are T cell receptor beta chains from one sample, sequenced in a study of OX40 agonist ivuxolimab in advanced cancers. TCRdb's table, derived via immunoSEQ multiplex PCR, lists solely in-frame clones and lacks some. The sample carries 30,000 to 35,000 clones, over 60% recorded once. The sample here was CD4+ or CD8+ T cells sorted from blood, taken in a trial of the OX40 agonist ivuxolimab. These receptors came from an adult with an advanced solid tumor such as melanoma, head and neck, liver or kidney cancer. Each CDR3 is given with its conserved first and last residue. D genes are given only for firm matches. Expanded clones get a size class; other rows say once, few or many, or leave the size out.

NA,TRBV5-1,TRBJ1-1,NA,TGCGCCAGCAGTAAGGGGGTCGGGACTGAAGCTTTCTTT,CASSKGVGTEAFF
NA,TRBV2,TRBJ1-1,NA,TGTGCCAGCAGTGAAGCGCAGAACACTGAAGCTTTCTTT,CASSEAQNTEAFF
NA,TRBV19,TRBJ2-2,NA,TGTGCCAGTAGTCCAGGGTCGAACACCGGGGAGCTGTTTTTT,CASSPGSNTGELFF
NA,TRBV7-6,TRBJ1-1,NA,TGTGCCAGCAGCTTAGAGGGGGGCTGGACTGAAGCTTTCTTT,CASSLEGGWTEAFF
TRBD1,TRBV7-2,TRBJ1-3,NA,TGTGCCAGCAACAGGGGTCCCGGAAACACCATATATTTT,CASNRGPGNTIYF
TRBD1,TRBV5-1,TRBJ2-2,NA,TGCGCCAGCAGCTTTGACAGGGTCACCGGGGAGCTGTTTTTT,CASSFDRVTGELFF
NA,TRBV2,TRBJ2-7,NA,TGTGCCAGCAGTAGGGGTCTAAACGAGCAGTACTTC,CASSRGLNEQYF
TRBD2,TRBV6-5,TRBJ2-1,NA,TGTGCCAGCAGTTACTATCGGGGGGAGATGTACAATGAGCAGTTCTTC,CASSYYRGEMYNEQFF
NA,TRBV4-2,TRBJ2-5,NA,TGTGCCAGCAGTCAGGACGGGAACAATCAAGAGACCCAGTACTTC,CASSQDGNNQETQYF
NA,TRBV11-2,TRBJ2-2,NA,TGTGCCAGCAGCTTAGACCTTAGCGGCACCGGGGAGCTGTTTTTT,CASSLDLSGTGELFF
NA,TRBV2,TRBJ1-2,NA,TGTGCCAGCACCCCCCGGGGGTTTTACTATGGCTACACCTTC,CASTPRGFYYGYTF
TRBD2,TRBV19,TRBJ2-5,NA,TGTGCCAGTAGCCATGTACTAGCGGGGGGGCTGGAGACCCAGTACTTC,CASSHVLAGGLETQYF
TRBD1,TRBV30,TRBJ1-6,NA,TGTGCCTGGAGTGCAACACAGGGGAGGTCACCCCTCCACTTT,CAWSATQGRSPLHF
NA,TRBV5-8,TRBJ1-5,NA,TGTGCCAGCAGCTTGTCGGGTATCAGTCAGCCCCAGCATTTT,CASSLSGISQPQHF
NA,TRBV2,TRBJ2-1,few,TGTGCCAGCAGTGGGGCATTCGCCTACAATGAGCAGTTCTTC,CASSGAFAYNEQFF
TRBD1,TRBV25-1,TRBJ1-1,NA,TGTGCCAGCAGTTTACAGGGGGCGAACACTGAAGCTTTCTTT,CASSLQGANTEAFF
NA,TRBV6-5,TRBJ1-5,NA,TGTGCCAGCAGTTACTCGATTGGAGATCCGCCCCAGCATTTT,CASSYSIGDPPQHF
NA,TRBV14,TRBJ1-1,NA,TGTGCCAGCAGCCAAGGGGGTTTATCTAACACTGAAGCTTTCTTT,CASSQGGLSNTEAFF
TRBD1,TRBV11-2,TRBJ1-1,NA,TGTGCCAGCAGCGTACAGGGACAGATGAACACTGAAGCTTTCTTT,CASSVQGQMNTEAFF
NA,TRBV10-3,TRBJ1-2,NA,TGTGCCATCAGTGAATCAGGGGCGAGGACTTATGGCTACACCTTC,CAISESGARTYGYTF
TRBD1,TRBV5-3,TRBJ1-4,NA,TGTGCCAGAAGCACGACCCCCGGGACAGGGGGCAGTTTTTTTCGTCTGTTTTTT,CARSTTPGTGGSFFRLFF
NA,TRBV10-2,TRBJ2-3,few,TGCGCCAGCAGTGACTTTGCGGGGAGCACAGATACGCAGTATTTT,CASSDFAGSTDTQYF
NA,TRBV9,TRBJ2-7,NA,TGTGCCAGCAGCGGAGAGGGGTACGAGCAGTACTTC,CASSGEGYEQYF
TRBD1,TRBV7-2,TRBJ1-4,once,TGTGCCAGCAGACTAGGACAGGGCGGTGAAAAACTGTTTTTT,CASRLGQGGEKLFF
NA,TRBV6-1,TRBJ2-5,few,TGTGCCAGCAGTGTAGGACAGAAAGAGACCCAGTACTTC,CASSVGQKETQYF
NA,TRBV13,TRBJ1-6,NA,TGTGCCAGCAGCGTAGAGGTTAATTCACCCCTCCACTTT,CASSVEVNSPLHF
NA,TRBV5-6,TRBJ1-5,NA,TGTGCCAGCGGCCGTATATCTTCAGGCAATCAGCCCCAGCATTTT,CASGRISSGNQPQHF
NA,TRBV19,TRBJ1-2,NA,TGTGCCAGTAGTATGAACACCGCCTATGGCTACACCTTC,CASSMNTAYGYTF
NA,TRBV19,TRBJ1-1,NA,TGTGCCAGTAGTATTTGGACCACCCTGAACACTGAAGCTTTCTTT,CASSIWTTLNTEAFF
NA,TRBV6-4,TRBJ1-2,NA,TGTGCCAGCAGTGCTAAAGCCCAGGGTGGGGGCTACACCTTC,CASSAKAQGGGYTF
NA,TRBV5-1,TRBJ1-2,few,TGCGCCAGCAGCTTGGCTCGAAGTAACTATGGCTACACCTTC,CASSLARSNYGYTF
NA,TRBV7-3,TRBJ1-2,NA,TGTGCCAGCAGCTTAGAGCCCCTTGATGGCTACACCTTC,CASSLEPLDGYTF
TRBD2,TRBV5-1,TRBJ2-3,NA,TGCGCCAGCAGCCCGCGGGGGGGTACAGATACGCAGTATTTT,CASSPRGGTDTQYF
NA,TRBV25-1,TRBJ2-5,NA,TGTGCCAGCAGTGAATTCAGGGCTCAAGAGACCCAGTACTTC,CASSEFRAQETQYF
TRBD2,TRBV19,TRBJ2-1,few,TGTGCCAGTAGTGAGACTAGCGGCAATGAGCAGTTCTTC,CASSETSGNEQFF
TRBD2,TRBV7-8,TRBJ2-1,NA,TGTGCCAGCAGCTTAGCGCGACGGGGGGGCCGATACAATGAGCAGTTCTTC,CASSLARRGGRYNEQFF
NA,TRBV6-5,TRBJ1-2,NA,TGTGCCAGCAGTTACCCAGGGTTTGGCTACACCTTC,CASSYPGFGYTF